This T cell receptor (beta chain) was sequenced for a study of blood T cells in healthy people across ages (dated by TCRdb to between 2015 and 2016). As for the study more broadly: In model experiments, template switching captured about one uniquely barcoded TCR beta cDNA molecule for every two T cells. Age-related changes in TCR beta repertoire diversity were measured in the study by deep sequencing normalized with unique cDNA molecular identifiers. The donors were split into four age groups: young (average roughly 15 years), middle-aged (roughly 39), aged (more than 60) and long-lived (under 85). To avoid experimental bias, donors of different ages were randomly spread across the sequencing lanes. The study analyzed two additional independent replicas of 1 million unique cDNA reads from the same blood draw for two donors, one aged 18 to 30 and one aged 80 or older. Results and caveats for the whole study, not just this receptor: Observed TCR beta diversity per million T cells fell roughly linearly with age, and a significant reduction was already apparent by age roughly 40. Because the CMV infection status of the donors was unknown, age-related changes in expanded clonotypes may potentially have been confounded. A strong correlation was found between observed TCR beta diversity and the percentage of naive T cells measured by flow cytometry. The long-lived group showed more naive CD4+ T cells, fewer expanded clones and increased TCR diversity than the aged group, suggesting age selection. Bulk unsorted PBMC profiling prevented conclusive comparison of naive and antigen-experienced compartments. Estimates of total diversity from one million sequenced T cells were regarded as lower bounds and underestimates.

Systemically healthy Caucasian individuals from Russia, some 36 in total and aged about 6 to 100 years, were included as donors. Each donor gave around 9.5 milliliters of peripheral blood, collected into EDTA-treated Vacutainer tubes. Ficoll-Paque density-gradient centrifugation was used to isolate PBMCs, with at least 6 million per sample. Total RNA, at least 6 micrograms per sample, was extracted from PBMCs with Trizol reagent. For every donor, flow cytometry on a PBMC aliquot measured the percentage of naive CD45RAhigh/CD27high T cells. This clonotype was observed a few times. There is no known antigen for this receptor. Per-base qualities were not stored, and no clone one base away is much larger. The library was prepared using 5' RACE. The second PCR ran for about 7 to 11 cycles and used a J-beta primer mix along with a sample-barcoded 5' primer. A template-switch 5' adaptor carrying 12 random nucleotides introduced a unique molecular identifier onto each TCR beta cDNA molecule. At least 2.5 million CDR3-containing paired-end reads were obtained from each sample. First-strand cDNA was synthesized from all RNA with the Mint cDNA synthesis kit, primed by a TRBC-specific oligonucleotide. After uracil-DNA glycosylase treatment, a first 18-cycle PCR used universal primers M1SS and BC2_uni_R on all cDNA. Turning to the authors' computational methods: Normalization of each sample was performed by random selection of 1 million high-quality reads, each carrying a distinct molecular identifier. Reads with shared molecular identifiers were discarded instead of being binned into consensus sequences. MiTCR, with a Q25 quality threshold and the strictest error-elimination algorithm, was used for CDR3 identification, clonotype clustering and error correction. Lower-bound total TCR beta diversity was estimated with a nonparametric unseen species model using Euler transformation. TCRdb ran its own pipeline on the public reads, namely fastp trimming at Q25 and MiXCR clone calling, and kept in-frame beta chains. Rows with a matching CDR3 protein are joined into one entry that keeps the most common DNA and genes. TCRdb's processing, not the authors' own work, is the source of the V and J calls. Counted in this sample were approximately 1,700,000 distinct CDR3 sequences; more than 35% of them appeared once. The ten largest account for roughly 24% of the sample.

V has 6 bases trimmed and J has 4 bases trimmed; junction bases matching no gene number 8. The CDR3 sequence holds 14 residues, the cysteine and phenylalanine included. The entry retains the CDR3 DNA only, 42 bases that are in frame from base 1. The germline V gene (reference sequence) supplies CDR1 LNHNV and CDR2 YYDKDF. The sequence came from a human donor in good health. The chain uses TRBV15 and TRBJ2-7; 8 nucleotides in the junction match TRBD1. The sample was blood. Here is the DNA: TGTGCCACCAGTCCCGGGACAGGAGGATACGAGCAGTACTTC. Translated, it reads CATSPGTGGYEQYF.